The rows below give T cell receptor beta chains drawn from one sample of a study of regulatory T cells in long-lasting Graves disease. TCRdb re-analysed the multiplex PCR reads in MiXCR, keeping a single row per CDR3 protein. The profile shows around 400,000 distinct CDR3 sequences, 10% to 15% of them singletons. These data are also associated with another study on T cells in Graves' hyperthyroidism and ophthalmopathy.

This specimen was peripheral blood mononuclear cells (PBMCs), taken at new diagnosis, from a patient treated with antithyroid drugs. The source of these receptors is a woman aged 18-29 years with Graves disease. The CDR3 runs from the conserved cysteine through the conserved F or W. The D gene is left open where the match is weak. Size values are once, few and many counts, or a class for expanded clones, and some rows have none.

clone_size,j_call,d_call,v_call,cdr3_aa,cdr3_nt
few,TRBJ1-3,-,TRBV20-1,CSARDPQDPGNTIYF,TGCAGTGCTAGAGACCCACAGGATCCGGGAAACACCATATATTTT
-,TRBJ2-1,-,TRBV7-9,CASSTFGRDPFYNEQFF,TGTGCCAGCAGCACCTTCGGGCGGGACCCTTTCTACAATGAGCAGTTCTTC
many,TRBJ2-3,-,TRBV25-1,CASSEAGTDTQYF,TGTGCCAGCAGTGAAGCGGGAACAGATACGCAGTATTTT
many,TRBJ1-1,-,TRBV7-9,CASSLGGYFGAFF,TGTGCCAGCAGCTTAGGGGGATACTTTGGTGCTTTCTTT
many,TRBJ1-2,-,TRBV27,CASSFSGQGVIYGYTF,TGTGCCAGCAGTTTTTCAGGGCAGGGAGTGATCTATGGCTACACCTTC
many,TRBJ1-1,-,TRBV6-1,CASSNQRLGYTEAFF,TGTGCCAGCAGTAACCAGAGACTCGGTTACACTGAAGCTTTCTTT
many,TRBJ2-1,TRBD1,TRBV20-1,CSAQDDRGPNNEQFF,TGCAGTGCGCAAGACGACAGGGGGCCAAACAATGAGCAGTTCTTC
many,TRBJ1-1,TRBD1,TRBV6-2/TRBV6-3,CASSYSAGGPEAFF,TGTGCCAGCAGTTACTCTGCAGGGGGTCCTGAAGCTTTCTTT
few,TRBJ1-5,-,TRBV7-2,CASSERGPFSDQPQHF,TGTGCCAGCAGCGAGCGAGGGCCCTTTTCGGATCAGCCCCAGCATTTT
many,TRBJ2-2,TRBD2,TRBV27,CASTRLAGSPNTGELFF,TGTGCCAGCACCCGACTAGCGGGATCTCCGAACACCGGGGAGCTGTTTTTT
many,TRBJ1-1,-,TRBV15,CATSSLENTEAFF,TGTGCCACCAGCAGTTTGGAGAACACTGAAGCTTTCTTT
few,TRBJ2-3,-,TRBV4-3,CASSQEVIAPGTDTQYF,TGCGCCAGCAGCCAAGAGGTGATAGCCCCTGGCACAGATACGCAGTATTTT
many,TRBJ1-1,-,TRBV20-1,CSARHPGHAGTEAFF,TGCAGTGCTAGACACCCAGGGCATGCGGGCACTGAAGCTTTCTTT
many,TRBJ2-5,-,TRBV2,CASGQLQETQYF,TGTGCCAGCGGACAGCTTCAAGAGACCCAGTACTTC
few,TRBJ1-5,-,TRBV12-3/TRBV12-4,CASSSGRGNQPQHF,TGTGCCAGCAGTTCCGGACGTGGCAATCAGCCCCAGCATTTT
many,TRBJ2-1,-,TRBV12-3/TRBV12-4,CASSSNPDNEQFF,TGTGCCAGCAGTTCCAATCCAGACAATGAGCAGTTCTTC
many,TRBJ1-1,-,TRBV25-1,CASSEPGATEAFF,TGTGCCAGCAGTGAGCCCGGAGCGACTGAAGCTTTCTTT
many,TRBJ1-2,TRBD1,TRBV7-3,CASSQDRDRGSYGYTF,TGTGCCAGCAGCCAAGACAGGGACCGAGGGAGCTATGGCTACACCTTC
many,TRBJ2-1,-,TRBV5-1,CASMPGGTYNEQFF,TGCGCCAGCATGCCGGGGGGCACTTACAATGAGCAGTTCTTC
many,TRBJ2-3,-,TRBV29-1,CSAGRGAPDTQYF,TGCAGTGCAGGACGAGGGGCCCCAGATACGCAGTATTTT